This TCR beta chain was recorded in a study of Graves' ophthalmopathy and Graves' hyperthyroidism. None of the included patients had other autoimmune diseases, uncontrolled infections, pregnancy or lactation, as these led to exclusion. Diagnosis used clinical symptoms, serum thyroxine, TRAb, thyroid ultrasound and orbital computed tomography. PBMCs originated in approximately 9.1 ml of fresh peripheral blood. Amplifying from RNA transcripts, the study obtained TCR beta CDR3 regions. An opening RT-PCR round employed HTBI primers and preceded a second-round multiplex PCR. TCRdb re-analysed the multiplex PCR reads in MiXCR, keeping a single row per CDR3 protein. This table holds about 620,000 distinct CDR3 sequences, 22% found once. Whole-study results and caveats: Clonotypes were expanded in thyroid at above 0.001 frequency, and most also appeared in blood.

A word on this clonotype: The antigen is unknown.

This TCR came from a young woman with stable Graves' hyperthyroidism. Some clones in this sample may be carry-over from other donors' samples. Material for sequencing was peripheral blood.

The CDR3 region has the DNA TGCAGCGTTGAAACCAATCAGCCCCAGCATTTT. It encodes CSVETNQPQHF. The chain combines TRBV29-1 with TRBJ1-5; D is uncertain. Germline V gene sequence: CDR1 SQVTM, CDR2 ANQGSEA. CDR3 length: 11 amino acids. Trimming stripped 2 bases from V and 3 bases from J, with 2 bases between.